These 19 T cell receptor beta chains were all obtained from the same sample, sequenced in a study of blood T cell repertoires in COVID-19. Sequencing used immunoSEQ multiplex PCR; TCRdb keeps in-frame clones, though not all of them. Of about 190,000 clones listed, around 80% are singletons. The sample comprised peripheral blood. Receptors originate from a woman over 75 with active or convalescent COVID-19.

This sequence joins TRBV28 and TRBJ1-2, with no clear D. CDR3 size: 13 residues. CDR1 MDHEN and CDR2 SYDVKM come from the germline V gene. V gave up 7 bases and J gave up 5 bases, with 14 bases separating them. For the CDR3, the DNA is TGTGCCAGCACCCTCGCCCCTCGGTATGGCTACACCTTC. Translation: CASTLAPRYGYTF.

This clone was seen a handful of times. The chain is built from TRBV10-2 and TRBJ1-6; 9 bases fit TRBD1. CDR3 length: 17 amino acids. Germline V gene data show CDR1 as WSHSY and CDR2 as SAAADI. V lost 3 bases to trimming and J lost 3 bases; unmatched junction nucleotides: 6. The CDR3 loop is CASSEGQGRLYNSPLHF. As DNA, the CDR3 is TGCGCCAGCAGTGAAGGACAGGGGAGGCTCTATAATTCACCCCTCCACTTT.

The chain employs TRBV28 and TRBJ2-4; D gene ambiguous. Germline CDR1 is MDHEN and CDR2 is SYDVKM. The CDR3 spans 12 residues. Trimming took off 6 bases at V and 3 bases at J, with 6 bases between the two ends. For the CDR3, the DNA is TGTGCCAGCAGGAGAGGCAAAAACATTCAGTACTTC. It translates to CASRRGKNIQYF.

This sequence joins TRBV4-1 and TRBJ1-3; 9 bases match TRBD1. Germline-derived CDR1 and CDR2 are MGHRA and YSYEKL. V trimming: 4 bases; J trimming: 4 bases; junction bases outside the gene matches: 8. The CDR3 contains 16 residues. The CDR3 region is CASSPLFGTGGNTIYF. The CDR3, as DNA: TGCGCCAGCAGCCCGCTGTTCGGGACAGGGGGAAACACCATATATTTT.

The V and J genes are TRBV27 and TRBJ1-1; 8 positions agree with TRBD1. J lost 4 bases, V lost 8 bases, and 9 bases had no gene match. The CDR3 runs 14 residues. The germline gives CDR1 MNHEY, CDR2 SMNVEV (reference sequence). CDR3 amino acids: CASGRGLIATEAFF. The CDR3 DNA follows: TGTGCCAGCGGCAGGGGGCTGATAGCCACTGAAGCTTTCTTT.

The chain has TRBV2 and TRBJ1-5, with TRBD1 identical over 7 bases. The CDR3 is made up of 13 amino acids. The V segment lost 6 bases and the J segment 3 bases; nucleotides outside the gene matches: 2. Germline-derived CDR1 and CDR2 are SNHLY and FYNNEI. The DNA for the CDR3 is TGTGCCAGCAGGGGACAGACCAATCAGCCCCAGCATTTT. It encodes CASRGQTNQPQHF.

This clone has a single count. V usage is TRBV2 and J usage is TRBJ2-5; unclear D gene. V lost 7 bases and J lost 5, with 11 bases in between. The CDR3 covers 12 residues. Per germline, CDR1 SNHLY and CDR2 FYNNEI. The CDR3 protein is CASKAQAETQYF. The DNA for the CDR3 is TGTGCCAGCAAAGCCCAGGCGGAGACCCAGTACTTC.

The sample holds many counts of this clone. The chain has TRBV25-1 and TRBJ2-7; D is unresolved. The V end was cut by 7 bases, the J end by 7 bases, with 11 bases between. The CDR3 extends over 11 amino acids. In germline, CDR1 is MGHDK, CDR2 SYGVNS. CDR3 region: CASTTFSEQYF. In nucleotides, the CDR3 is TGTGCCAGCACTACCTTCTCTGAGCAGTACTTC.

This clone has just a few counts. This chain uses TRBV24-1 with TRBJ2-3; 7 bases match TRBD2. The V gene end was trimmed by 3 bases and the J gene end by 4 bases; junction bases not matched to a gene: 6. This CDR3 is 15 amino acids long. Germline loops: CDR1 KGHDR, CDR2 SFDVKD. The DNA of the CDR3 is TGTGCCACCAGTGATAGCGGGGAATACGCAGATACGCAGTATTTT. The encoded protein is CATSDSGEYADTQYF.

V gene TRBV27 combines with J gene TRBJ1-5; TRBD1 is a possible D gene (5 bases). This CDR3 is 15 amino acids long. Germline V gene lookup returns CDR1 MNHEY and CDR2 SMNVEV (reference sequence). V was shortened by 0 bases and J by 4 bases, with 10 bases between the two germline ends. This chain's CDR3 is CASSLSIKGNQPQHF. The CDR3 region has the DNA TGTGCCAGCAGTTTATCGATAAAGGGGAATCAGCCCCAGCATTTT.

This chain joins TRBV9 and TRBJ2-3; TRBD2 agrees at 10 bases. CDR3 length equals 16 residues. Germline trimming cut 3 bases from V and 2 bases from J; bases unmatched to any gene: 6. Germline-derived CDR1 and CDR2 are SGDLS and YYNGEE. CDR3 amino acids: CASSELAGRYTDTQYF. DNA for the CDR3: TGTGCCAGCAGCGAACTAGCGGGGAGATACACAGATACGCAGTATTTT.

The J gene is TRBJ2-7, the V gene TRBV2; tentative D call: TRBD2 (5 bases). V dropped 4 bases and J dropped 4 bases, with 17 bases sitting between them. From germline, CDR1 is SNHLY and CDR2 FYNNEI. CDR3 length: 15 residues. CDR3 bases: TGTGCCAGCAGTGGGTCCGGACTTTCAAGGTACGAGCAGTACTTC. Translating gives CASSGSGLSRYEQYF.

The V and J genes are TRBV7-7 and TRBJ2-7, with D unresolved. This CDR3 contains 14 residues. V lost 1 base and J lost 2, with 9 bases in between. Germline V gene sequence: CDR1 SSHAT, CDR2 FNYEAQ (reference sequence). CDR3 residues: CASSLGQVTYEQYF. The CDR3 coding sequence is TGTGCCAGCAGCTTAGGGCAGGTCACCTACGAGCAGTACTTC.

The chain couples TRBV2 to TRBJ2-2, with D perhaps TRBD1 (5 bases). CDR1 is SNHLY and CDR2 is FYNNEI in the germline V gene. V lost 6 bases, J lost 8 bases, and 16 bases lay in between. This CDR3 is built from 14 residues. In DNA form, the CDR3 reads TGTGCCAGCAGCGACTTAGGGGCACCGGGGGAGCTGTTTTTT. Residues: CASSDLGAPGELFF.

The genes are TRBV7-8 and TRBJ2-2; D remains unclear. V was clipped by 5 bases and J by 4 bases, with 17 bases between them. There are 16 residues in the CDR3. From germline, CDR1 is SGHVS and CDR2 FQNEAQ. CDR3 DNA: TGTGCCAGCAGCCCCGTGGCATCTCTAGGCACCGGGGAGCTGTTTTTT. Its translation is CASSPVASLGTGELFF.

V gene TRBV19 combines with J gene TRBJ2-1; no reliable D call. The ends were cut back, 5 bases at V and 9 bases at J, with 11 bases in the middle. The CDR3 length is 12 residues. CDR1 is LNHDA, CDR2 SQIVND, per germline (reference sequence). The CDR3: CASSLGRSEQFF. CDR3 bases: TGTGCCAGTAGTTTGGGCCGAAGTGAGCAGTTCTTC.

V gene TRBV29-1 combines with J gene TRBJ1-2; maybe TRBD1 (6 bases). Germline CDR1 SQVTM, CDR2 ANQGSEA. The CDR3 has 15 amino acids. V lost 3 bases to trimming and J lost 2 bases, with 16 bases between them. The CDR3, as DNA: TGCAGCGTTGACAGTGTGGGTACAGGGAACTATGGCTACACCTTC. Translated, it gives CSVDSVGTGNYGYTF.

V is TRBV5-1 and J is TRBJ1-2, with 9 bases identical to TRBD1. Trimming cost V 4 bases and J 8 bases; bases outside gene matches: 6. This CDR3 is built from 13 residues. In germline, CDR1 is SGHRS, CDR2 YFSETQ. CDR3 DNA sequence: TGCGCCAGCAGCCAGGGACAGGGCGGGGGCTACACCTTC. It codes for CASSQGQGGGYTF.

This sequence joins TRBV12-3 or TRBV12-4 and TRBJ2-2, with D perhaps TRBD2 (6 bases). The CDR3 covers 13 residues. Trimming took off 6 bases at V and 8 bases at J, with 13 bases between the two ends. The CDR3 bases are TGTGCCAGCAGGCTGGCGGGGAAAGGGGAGCTGTTTTTT. Its translation: CASRLAGKGELFF.